Reported below is one T cell receptor (beta chain). TCR beta CDR3 sequences were amplified from RNA transcripts. The HTBI primer set was used in a first-round RT-PCR of the TCR CDR3. One entry per CDR3 protein results from TCRdb running MiXCR on the multiplex PCR reads. The table lists a few hundred thousand distinct CDR3 sequences, about a sixth of them singletons, with about 7% in the top ten. The data belong to a study of T cells in Graves' hyperthyroidism and ophthalmopathy. Germline assignment: CDR1 MNHEY and CDR2 SVGEGT. V dropped 6 bases and J dropped 5; count of bases not matched to a gene: 4. The CDR3 is 13 amino acids.

The TCR sequence derives from a woman between 25 and 40 years old with Graves' hyperthyroidism. V gene TRBV6-2 or TRBV6-3 combines with J gene TRBJ2-5, with TRBD1 identical over 9 bases. Sequencing input: blood. The CDR3 spells CASRGTGWETQYF. CDR3 nucleotides: TGTGCCAGCAGGGGGACAGGGTGGGAGACCCAGTACTTC.